This T cell receptor beta chain stems from a study of control samples from healthy donors and cancer patients. The V gene lost 5 bases and the J gene lost 0 bases, with 12 bases spanning the gap. The CDR3 has 15 residues. Looked up from germline, CDR1 is SGHAT and CDR2 is FQNNGV. Some clones are missing from TCRdb's copy, which holds only in-frame ones; the method was immunoSEQ multiplex PCR. The top ten clones hold 47% of a sample with about 42,000 clones, roughly 85% of them seen once. The chain joins TRBV11-2 to TRBJ2-3, with a tentative D call TRBD2 (6 bases). Sequencing was done on a sample of blood. The clonotype originates from a man in his sixties in good health. CDR3 protein: CASSHGGRSTDTQYF. Here the CDR3 DNA reads TGTGCCAGCAGCCACGGGGGTAGAAGCACAGATACGCAGTATTTT.